The 17 T cell receptor beta chains presented below share a single source sample, sequenced in a study of T cell responses to AZD1222 COVID-19 vaccine. Sequenced by immunoSEQ multiplex PCR; TCRdb stores in-frame clones only, minus some. The data hold hundreds of thousands of clones, with around 93% observed a single time. Sequencing was performed on peripheral blood, taken 28 days after the second AZD1222 dose. These receptors came from an adult who received the AZD1222 COVID-19 vaccine.

This chain uses TRBV12-3 or TRBV12-4 with TRBJ2-7; no clear D gene. V lost 8 bases to trimming and J lost 5 bases, with 10 bases between them. The CDR3 has 11 amino acids. CDR3 sequence reads: CASGRGDEQYF. The CDR3 region has the DNA TGTGCCAGCGGTCGTGGGGACGAGCAGTACTTC.

The chain uses TRBV30 and TRBJ2-7; 7 bases agree with TRBD2. Germline V gene sequence: CDR1 GTSNPN, CDR2 SVGIG (reference sequence). V lost 0 bases and J lost 5; bases outside the gene matches: 7. CDR3 length: 14 residues. The CDR3 loop reads CAWSVSRGRDEQYF. The CDR3 DNA reads as TGTGCCTGGAGTGTGTCCCGGGGGAGGGACGAGCAGTACTTC.

The rearrangement joins TRBV19 to TRBJ1-1; D is unclear. Germline lookup yields CDR1 LNHDA and CDR2 SQIVND (reference sequence). CDR3 length equals 12 residues. Trimming took 6 bases from V and 1 from J, leaving 6 bases between them. The CDR3 loop reads CASSPWNTEAFF. The CDR3 region has the DNA TGTGCCAGTAGCCCCTGGAACACTGAAGCTTTCTTT.

The genes are TRBV7-6 and TRBJ2-2; weak D call: TRBD1 (6 bases). The V end lost 5 bases, the J end lost 4 bases, and 11 bases lay between the germline ends. In germline, CDR1 is SGHVS, CDR2 FNYEAQ. This CDR3 is built from 14 residues. The CDR3 bases are TGTGCCAGCAGCCGGGACAAATTCACCGGGGAGCTGTTTTTT. As protein: CASSRDKFTGELFF.

The chain is built from TRBV2 and TRBJ1-1, with 7 bases identical to TRBD1. V shed 7 bases and J 3 bases; nucleotides not matched to a gene: 8. Germline V gives CDR1 SNHLY, CDR2 FYNNEI. The CDR3 runs to 14 residues. CDR3 protein: CASTSQGGDTEAFF. CDR3 coding DNA: TGTGCCAGCACTAGTCAGGGGGGGGACACTGAAGCTTTCTTT.

This clone was counted a few times. This rearrangement joins TRBV28 to TRBJ2-1; no reliable D call. The CDR3 sequence is 12 residues long. Germline values: CDR1 MDHEN, CDR2 SYDVKM. The V end lost 6 bases, the J end lost 6 bases, and 9 bases lay between the germline ends. For the CDR3, the DNA is TGTGCCAGCAGCCTGTTGGGCAATGAGCAGTTCTTC. Its protein is CASSLLGNEQFF.

This chain connects TRBV3-1 (or the pseudogene TRBV3-2) to TRBJ1-6; 7 nucleotides line up with TRBD1. The V and J ends lost 3 bases and 7 bases, in that order; junction bases with no gene match: 9. This CDR3 contains 16 residues. Germline CDR1 reads LGHDT; CDR2 reads YNNKEL (reference sequence). CDR3 region: CASSQDTDRWNSPLHF. The CDR3 DNA reads TGTGCCAGCAGCCAGGATACGGACAGGTGGAATTCACCCCTCCACTTT.

The gene calls are TRBV28 and TRBJ1-4, with D unresolved. The CDR3 runs 15 residues. CDR1 is MDHEN and CDR2 is SYDVKM in the germline V gene. Between the trimmed V and J ends, which lost 3 bases and 4 bases, there was a span of 12 bases. As DNA, the CDR3 is TGTGCCAGCAGTTTTACCGTAATAGGTAATGAAAAACTGTTTTTT. Translation gives CASSFTVIGNEKLFF. Full variable domain (missing parts from reference TRBV28 and TRBJ1-4): DVKVTQSSRYLVKRTGEKVFLECVQDMDHENMFWYRQDPGLGLRLIYFSYDVKMKEKGDIPEGYSVSREKKERFSLILESASTNQTSMYLCASSFTVIGNEKLFFGSGTQLSVL.

Here the CDR3 DNA reads TGTGCCAGCAGCTTAGACAGGGGCACCTACAATGAGCAGTTCTTC. This codes for CASSLDRGTYNEQFF. V gene TRBV7-2 combines with J gene TRBJ2-1; 7 positions agree with TRBD1. Germline CDR1 reads SGHTA; CDR2 reads FQGNSA. V was clipped by 1 base and J by 2 bases; unmatched bases: 2. The CDR3 runs 15 residues.

A single count supports this clone. The rearrangement uses TRBV7-2 and TRBJ1-5, with D unclear. Germline CDR1 SGHTA, CDR2 FQGNSA. V was cut by 4 bases and J by 2 bases, with 15 bases left in between. The CDR3 is 16 amino acids. CDR3 bases: TGTGCCAGCAGCTCCGCCGACGGGCGACGCAATCAGCCCCAGCATTTT. Its protein product is CASSSADGRRNQPQHF.

The rearrangement uses TRBV5-1 and TRBJ2-1; D is perhaps TRBD1 (6 bases). The CDR3 is made up of 13 amino acids. Germline V gene sequence: CDR1 SGHRS, CDR2 YFSETQ. V was trimmed by 4 bases and J by 5 bases, leaving 10 bases between them. CDR3 sequence: CASSVGQNNEQFF. As DNA, the CDR3 is TGCGCCAGCAGCGTAGGACAGAACAATGAGCAGTTCTTC. Using reference TRBV5-1 and TRBJ2-1 for the parts outside the CDR3, the full variable domain is KAGVTQTPRYLIKTRGQQVTLSCSPISGHRSVSWYQQTPGQGLQFLFEYFSETQRNKGNFPGRFSGRQFSNSRSEMNVSTLELGDSALYLCASSVGQNNEQFFGPGTRLTVL.

This clone has a single count. The rearrangement joins TRBV28 to TRBJ2-4; TRBD1 might be the D (5 bases). V lost 5 bases and J lost 0, with 14 bases in between. Germline lookup yields CDR1 MDHEN and CDR2 SYDVKM. CDR3 length: 16 residues. CDR3 sequence reads: CASSTPLTVAKNIQYF. The CDR3 DNA sequence: TGTGCCAGCAGTACCCCCCTGACAGTAGCCAAAAACATTCAGTACTTC.

CDR3 region: CASSRGQGAIHEQFF. The CDR3 DNA follows: TGTGCCAGCAGCCGAGGACAGGGCGCGATACATGAGCAGTTCTTC. The rearrangement uses TRBV5-8 and TRBJ2-1; 8 bases are shared with TRBD1. The CDR3 runs 15 residues. Trimming removed 4 bases from V and 8 bases from J; junction bases left unmatched: 11. In germline, CDR1 is SGHTS, CDR2 YDEGEE.

This CDR3 is CASSQWGTGQTNQPQHF. The CDR3 DNA is TGTGCCAGCAGCCAATGGGGGACGGGACAGACCAATCAGCCCCAGCATTTT. The gene calls are TRBV3-1 (or the pseudogene TRBV3-2) and TRBJ1-5, with 7 bases lining up with TRBD1. Trimming cost V 2 bases and J 3 bases; bases outside gene matches: 10. This CDR3 region has 17 residues. The germline V gene encodes CDR1 LGHDT and CDR2 YNNKEL (reference sequence).

The chain uses TRBV12-3 or TRBV12-4 and TRBJ2-3; D is unclear. V was cut by 6 bases and J by 2 bases, with 6 bases left in between. This CDR3 is 12 amino acids long. For the CDR3, the DNA is TGTGCCAGCAGCCCTGCCACAGATACGCAGTATTTT. Its protein is CASSPATDTQYF.

V is TRBV5-1 and J is TRBJ2-7; 9 bases fit TRBD2. V lost 6 bases and J lost 4; bases outside the gene matches: 8. The CDR3 is made up of 14 amino acids. Germline lookup yields CDR1 SGHRS and CDR2 YFSETQ. The CDR3 bases are TGCGCCAGCACCCCAGGGGCGGGGGGGTACGAGCAGTACTTC. Translated, it gives CASTPGAGGYEQYF.

The genes are TRBV19 and TRBJ1-2; 9 bases map to TRBD1. This CDR3 is built from 14 residues. Trimming at V came to 6 bases and at J to 5 bases, leaving 7 bases not matched to a gene. From germline, CDR1 is LNHDA and CDR2 SQIVND (reference sequence). CDR3 nucleotide sequence: TGTGCCAGTAGGGACAGGGGAGATTCATATGGCTACACCTTC. Protein sequence: CASRDRGDSYGYTF. Drawing the rest from reference TRBV19 and TRBJ1-2, the complete variable domain is DGGITQSPKYLFRKEGQNVTLSCEQNLNHDAMYWYRQDPGQGLRLIYYSQIVNDFQKGDIAEGYSVSREKKESFPLTVTSAQKNPTAFYLCASRDRGDSYGYTFGSGTRLTVV.